This T cell receptor (beta chain) was retrieved from a study of cytotoxic CD8 clonotypes in ibrutinib-treated CLL. The targeted sequencing depth was 1 in 200,000 to 1 in 1 million T cells. Assay: immunoSEQ multiplex PCR; the TCRdb copy retains only in-frame clones and omits some. The sample lists approximately 130,000 clones, approximately 80% occurring once. As input for TCR beta libraries, roughly 2.1 micrograms of genomic DNA came from cryopreserved PBMCs. CDR3 size: 16 residues. About this clone: As yet, its antigen is unknown.

Overall study results and limits: Clonality went up at ibrutinib response and then declined back toward baseline at progression.

The chain has TRBV21-1 and TRBJ2-7; TRBD2, as called in the table, went unchecked against the DNA. TRBV21-1 is a pseudogene locus. The source was PBMCs, collected after 24 months of ibrutinib treatment. The receptor was isolated from a human donor with chronic lymphocytic leukemia. The CDR3 here is CASSGLAGGSSYEQYF. The CDR3 DNA follows: TGTGCCAGCAGCGGACTAGCGGGGGGGAGCTCCTACGAGCAGTACTTC.